This TCR beta chain was obtained from a study of blood T cell repertoires in COVID-19. Study summary: The samples span acute and convalescent COVID-19 from the United States, Italy and Spain. PBMCs, B-cell-depleted T cells, or T cells were the source of the cDNA or gDNA that made up the material.

This CDR3 is 14 amino acids long. Germline assignment: CDR1 LNHDA and CDR2 SQIVND (reference sequence). V gave up 4 bases and J gave up 0 bases, with 10 bases separating them. Original data processing: Amplified reference gene primers provided the basis for estimating nucleated cell counts. Libraries were prepared by immunoSEQ multiplex PCR; TCRdb keeps only in-frame clonotypes and omits some of them. The V and J calls and clone size come from that table; D and trimming were worked out from the DNA. This sample yields more than 200,000 clones, of which over 75% are seen a single time; approximately 2.2% belongs to the top ten.

The specimen sequenced was peripheral blood. The V gene is TRBV19, the J gene TRBJ2-7; the D is unclear. The origin of this receptor is a woman in her thirties or forties who had recovered from COVID-19. CDR3 DNA: TGTGCCAGTAGTACGCGCCACTCCTCCTACGAGCAGTACTTC. Amino acid sequence: CASSTRHSSYEQYF.